These T cell receptor beta chains were read from a single sample in a study of cytomegalovirus exposure and HLA in healthy donors. Assay used: immunoSEQ multiplex PCR; TCRdb lists only in-frame clones, some missing. The sample carries approximately 270,000 clones, roughly 84% recorded once. Material for sequencing was PBMCs. The origin of the receptors is a man between 18 and 35 years old in good health and CMV-seropositive. Each CDR3 is given with its conserved first and last residue. Each record gives: D gene, J gene, clone size, V gene, CDR3 DNA, CDR3 protein. A D gene is named only where the DNA matches it firmly. Size values are once, few and many counts, or a class for expanded clones, and some rows have none.

.	TRBJ2-1	.	TRBV5-1	TGCGCCAGCAGCGCCGAGGGGGGAGCCTACAATGAGCAGTTCTTC	CASSAEGGAYNEQFF
TRBD2	TRBJ2-2	.	TRBV7-8	TGTGCCAGCAGCCAGGGACTAGCGGGAGATGGCGGGGAGCTGTTTTTT	CASSQGLAGDGGELFF
.	TRBJ2-3	once	TRBV7-9	TGTGCCAGCAGCTTAGTCAGGGGGGGAGATACGCAGTATTTT	CASSLVRGGDTQYF
.	TRBJ1-5	.	TRBV27	TGTGCCAGCAGTTTACACAGCGAAGGACAGCCCCAGCATTTT	CASSLHSEGQPQHF
.	TRBJ2-1	.	TRBV7-6	TGTGCCAGCAGCTTTGTCTACAATGAGCAGTTCTTC	CASSFVYNEQFF
.	TRBJ2-3	.	TRBV6-6	TGTGCCAGCAGTTACTGGAACTTCCAAAAACAAGATACGCAGTATTTT	CASSYWNFQKQDTQYF
.	TRBJ1-4	.	TRBV6-1	TGTGCCAGCAGTGTAGACAGATTTGCAACTAATGAAAAACTGTTTTTT	CASSVDRFATNEKLFF
.	TRBJ2-7	.	TRBV5-1	TGCGCCAGCAGCCGGTCGGGCAGTCGGGACGAGCAGTACTTC	CASSRSGSRDEQYF
.	TRBJ2-1	.	TRBV30	TGTGCCTGGTCGGGAGTAGGGTACAATGAGCAGTTCTTC	CAWSGVGYNEQFF
.	TRBJ2-3	.	TRBV6-5	TGTGCCAGCAGTTACTCCGATTTGTTGAGCACAGATACGCAGTATTTT	CASSYSDLLSTDTQYF
TRBD2	TRBJ2-7	.	TRBV28	TGTGCAGCCCAAGCGGGAGGGTTTGCAACCTACGAGCAGTACTTC	CAAQAGGFATYEQYF
TRBD1	TRBJ1-4	once	TRBV28	TGTGCCAGCAGTCAGGACAGGGGGTGGACTAATGAAAAACTGTTTTTT	CASSQDRGWTNEKLFF
.	TRBJ1-2	few	TRBV27	TGTGCCAGCAGTTTATTTCCAGGGCCCCCTGGCTACACCTTC	CASSLFPGPPGYTF
.	TRBJ2-6	.	TRBV5-1	TGCGCCAGCAGCTTGTCCAGCTCTGGGGCCAACGTCCTGACTTTC	CASSLSSSGANVLTF
.	TRBJ1-3	once	TRBV27	TGTGCCAGCAGTTTGGGGGCAGGGGAGCCGTCTGGAAACACCATATATTTT	CASSLGAGEPSGNTIYF
.	TRBJ2-1	.	TRBV11-3	TGTGCCAGCAGCTTGAGGGTGGAGGATGAGCAGTTCTTC	CASSLRVEDEQFF
TRBD2	TRBJ2-2	.	TRBV30	TGTGCCTGGAGTATCCTAGCGGGAGACCACGGGGAGCTGTTTTTT	CAWSILAGDHGELFF